The table lists the clone carrying this T cell receptor beta chain with a count of one. V was cut by 5 bases and J by 6 bases, with 10 bases left in between. The CDR3 consists of 12 residues. The data derive from a study of blood T cell repertoires in COVID-19. Study background: The samples span acute and convalescent COVID-19 from the United States, Italy and Spain.

Original processing methods: Amplification of reference gene primers was used by the study to estimate nucleated cell counts. Generated by immunoSEQ multiplex PCR, the TCRdb table keeps only in-frame clones and is missing some. Clone size and the V and J calls come from that table; the DNA yielded D and trimming. The data show about 80,000 clones, with 60% to 85% seen just once and less than 20% held by the top ten. This sequence was found in a human donor in a cohort sampled during active COVID-19. Material for sequencing was peripheral blood. This rearrangement joins TRBV12-3 or TRBV12-4 to TRBJ1-1, with D perhaps TRBD1 (5 bases). In DNA form, the CDR3 reads TGTGCCAGCAGTCCCGCGGGACCTGAAGCTTTCTTT. The encoded protein is CASSPAGPEAFF.